The 2 T cell receptor beta chains below were found in one sample sequenced in a study of CD8+ T cells in alopecia areata. The authors extracted RNA and reverse transcribed it into cDNA as the sequencing template. Generated by immunoSEQ multiplex PCR, the TCRdb table keeps only in-frame clones and is missing some. The sample shows about 210,000 clones, over 60% of them seen only once. The treatment is: oral pan-JAK inhibitor, 5-10 mg twice daily. The source was CD4+ T cells sorted from blood, collected at week 4, from a patient treated with tofacitinib. The receptors stem from a human donor with alopecia areata.

The gene calls are TRBV5-6 and TRBJ1-1; D remains ambiguous. CDR3 length: 12 amino acids. V lost 2 bases, J lost 4 bases, and 6 bases lay in between. CDR1 and CDR2 (germline): SGHDT, YYEEEE. The CDR3 DNA reads TGTGCCAGCAGCTTCCGACCCACTGAAGCTTTCTTT. Residues: CASSFRPTEAFF.

The V call is TRBV29-1, the J call TRBJ2-1; perhaps D is TRBD1 or TRBD2 (6 bases each). Germline assignment: CDR1 SQVTM and CDR2 ANQGSEA. The CDR3 length is 14 residues. V was cut by 6 bases and J by 3 bases, with 15 bases left in between. The CDR3 spells CSVDGGAYYNEQFF. CDR3 coding DNA: TGCAGCGTGGACGGGGGCGCCTACTACAATGAGCAGTTCTTC.